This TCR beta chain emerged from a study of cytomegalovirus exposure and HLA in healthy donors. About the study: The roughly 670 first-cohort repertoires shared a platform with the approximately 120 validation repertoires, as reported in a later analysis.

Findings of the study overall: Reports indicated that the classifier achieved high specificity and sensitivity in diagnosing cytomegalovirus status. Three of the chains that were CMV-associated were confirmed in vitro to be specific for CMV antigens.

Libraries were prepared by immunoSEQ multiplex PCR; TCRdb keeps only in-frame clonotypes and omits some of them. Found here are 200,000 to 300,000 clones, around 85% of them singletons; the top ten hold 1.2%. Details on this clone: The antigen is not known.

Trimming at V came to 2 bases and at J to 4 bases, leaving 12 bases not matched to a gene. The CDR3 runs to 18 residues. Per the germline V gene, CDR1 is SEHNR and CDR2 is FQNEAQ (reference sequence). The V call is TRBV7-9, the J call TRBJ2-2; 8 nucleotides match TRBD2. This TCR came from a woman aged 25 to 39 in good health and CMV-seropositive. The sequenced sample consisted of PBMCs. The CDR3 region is CASSLFPSGSRPTGELFF. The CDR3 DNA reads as TGTGCCAGCAGCTTATTTCCAAGCGGGAGTCGTCCCACCGGGGAGCTGTTTTTT.